This T cell receptor (beta chain) was captured in a study of blood T cell repertoires in COVID-19. On the study more broadly: Both acute and convalescent COVID-19 samples were obtained from the United States, Italy and Spain.

Original methodology: Scientists estimated how many nucleated cells there were by amplifying reference gene primers. The repertoire was sequenced with immunoSEQ multiplex PCR; TCRdb's copy has only in-frame clones and lacks some. V and J calls plus clone size are reproduced from that table; the DNA served to infer D and trimming. Counted here are a few hundred thousand clones, around 90% occurring once; the ten biggest clones make up roughly 7.1%. The age range of participants was about 18 to 89 years, with residence in some 25 US areas. Researchers sorted participants into cohorts using their self-reported clinical history. CDR3 length equals 16 residues. Per the germline V gene, CDR1 is SGDLS and CDR2 is YYNGEE. V shed 0 bases and J shed 8 bases, with 18 bases lying between them.

This receptor was taken from a man aged 25-45 years in a cohort exposed to, infected with or recovered from COVID-19 (not recorded which). Sequenced: PBMCs or T cells enriched from blood (not recorded which). The chain has TRBV9 and TRBJ2-1, with a tentative D call TRBD2 (6 bases). The CDR3 region is CASSVELGLRSYEQFF. The CDR3 DNA is TGTGCCAGCAGCGTAGAGTTGGGACTCCGATCGTATGAGCAGTTCTTC.